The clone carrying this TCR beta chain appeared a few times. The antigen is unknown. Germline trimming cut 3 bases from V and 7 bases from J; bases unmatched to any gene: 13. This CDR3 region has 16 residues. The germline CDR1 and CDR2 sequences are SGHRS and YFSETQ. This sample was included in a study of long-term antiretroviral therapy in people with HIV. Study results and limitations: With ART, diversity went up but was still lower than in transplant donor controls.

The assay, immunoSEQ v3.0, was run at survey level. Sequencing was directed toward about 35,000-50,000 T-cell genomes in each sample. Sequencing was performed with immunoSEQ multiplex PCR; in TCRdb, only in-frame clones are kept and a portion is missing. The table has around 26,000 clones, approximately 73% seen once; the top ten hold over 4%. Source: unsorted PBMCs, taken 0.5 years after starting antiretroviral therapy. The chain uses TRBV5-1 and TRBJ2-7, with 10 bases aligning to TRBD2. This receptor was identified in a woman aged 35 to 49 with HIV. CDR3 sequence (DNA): TGCGCCAGCAGCTCCCAAGGGCTAGCGGGGGCTGGGGAGCAGTACTTC. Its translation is CASSSQGLAGAGEQYF.